What follows are 2 T cell receptor beta chains derived from one specimen sequenced in a study of cytomegalovirus exposure and HLA in healthy donors. PCR primers comprised 60 Vbeta and 13 Jbeta primers. Profiled with immunoSEQ multiplex PCR; TCRdb holds only in-frame clones, not every one. The sample includes under 150,000 clones, more than 60% of them seen just once. The sequenced sample was PBMCs. The receptors here all came from a male donor in good health and CMV-seronegative.

The CDR3 loop is CAIRPAGTGSSARPMNTEAFF. As DNA, the CDR3 is TGTGCCATCAGGCCCGCTGGGACAGGGTCCTCTGCCCGACCAATGAACACTGAAGCTTTCTTT. The chain employs TRBV10-3 and TRBJ1-1; 9 nucleotides align to TRBD1. The trim removed 6 bases at V and 0 bases at J, leaving 23 bases unmatched. The CDR3 sequence is 21 residues long. Germline V gene lookup returns CDR1 ENHRY and CDR2 SYGVKD.

V is TRBV5-4 and J is TRBJ2-5; 10 positions agree with TRBD2. Per germline, CDR1 SGHNT and CDR2 YYREEE (reference sequence). The CDR3 extends over 15 amino acids. V was pared by 4 bases and J by 5 bases, with 8 bases of the junction left unmatched. CDR3 bases: TGTGCCAGCAGCCCAATGAGCGGGGGGGGCGAGACCCAGTACTTC. The encoded protein is CASSPMSGGGETQYF. Drawing the rest from reference TRBV5-4 and TRBJ2-5, the complete variable domain is ETGVTQSPTHLIKTRGQQVTLRCSSQSGHNTVSWYQQALGQGPQFIFQYYREEENGRGNFPPRFSGLQFPNYSSELNVNALELDDSALYLCASSPMSGGGETQYFGPGTRLLVL.